A selection of T cell receptor beta chains follows, all from one sample in a study of blood T cells in healthy people across ages. TCRdb recomputed calls from the 5' RACE reads with MiXCR, one row per CDR3 protein. The sample includes over a million distinct CDR3 sequences, less than 50% of them seen just once. The specimen was blood. The receptor set was obtained from a woman aged 55-70 years in good health. The CDR3 runs from the conserved cysteine through the conserved F or W. D genes are given only for firm matches. Clone size, where shown, is once, few, many, or a class for clones that have expanded.

V gene: TRBV5-1; J gene: TRBJ2-7; D gene: NA; clone size: NA; CDR3 protein: CASSLDTSFYEQYF; CDR3 DNA: TGCGCCAGCAGCTTGGACACTAGTTTCTACGAGCAGTACTTC
V gene: TRBV18; J gene: TRBJ2-6; D gene: NA; clone size: NA; CDR3 protein: CASSPLGPANPGANVLTF; CDR3 DNA: TGTGCCAGCTCACCCCTGGGACCCGCAAATCCTGGGGCCAACGTCCTGACTTTC
V gene: TRBV20-1; J gene: TRBJ2-4; D gene: NA; clone size: NA; CDR3 protein: CSVGGYIQYF; CDR3 DNA: TGCAGTGTTGGGGGGTACATTCAGTACTTC
V gene: TRBV10-3; J gene: TRBJ2-5; D gene: NA; clone size: NA; CDR3 protein: CAISGRDNQETQYF; CDR3 DNA: TGTGCCATCAGTGGCCGGGACAACCAAGAGACCCAGTACTTC
V gene: TRBV9; J gene: TRBJ2-5; D gene: TRBD2; clone size: NA; CDR3 protein: CASSARSPVGLAGGSNEQYF; CDR3 DNA: TGTGCCAGCAGCGCTCGTAGCCCCGTTGGACTAGCGGGAGGTTCGAATGAGCAGTACTTC
V gene: TRBV28; J gene: TRBJ2-6; D gene: TRBD1; clone size: NA; CDR3 protein: CASRGQGANVLTF; CDR3 DNA: TGTGCCAGCAGGGGACAGGGGGCCAACGTCCTGACTTTC
V gene: TRBV5-1; J gene: TRBJ2-7; D gene: TRBD2; clone size: NA; CDR3 protein: CASSRSGGYNEQYF; CDR3 DNA: TGCGCCAGCAGCAGGTCGGGAGGGTACAATGAGCAGTACTTC
V gene: TRBV9; J gene: TRBJ2-2; D gene: TRBD2; clone size: NA; CDR3 protein: CASSPRTSEAGELFF; CDR3 DNA: TGTGCCAGCAGCCCCCGCACTAGCGAGGCCGGGGAGCTGTTTTTT
V gene: TRBV5-5; J gene: TRBJ2-1; D gene: NA; clone size: NA; CDR3 protein: CASSFIFRRTNYNEQFF; CDR3 DNA: TGTGCCAGCAGCTTTATATTCCGACGGACGAACTACAATGAGCAGTTCTTC
V gene: TRBV20-1; J gene: TRBJ2-1; D gene: NA; clone size: few; CDR3 protein: CSAHGDPHAGPTYNEQFF; CDR3 DNA: TGCAGTGCCCATGGGGACCCTCATGCGGGGCCGACTTACAATGAGCAGTTCTTC
V gene: TRBV12-3/TRBV12-4; J gene: TRBJ2-7; D gene: TRBD2; clone size: NA; CDR3 protein: CASSFGTSGNEQYF; CDR3 DNA: TGTGCCAGCAGTTTCGGGACTAGCGGAAACGAGCAGTACTTC
V gene: TRBV20-1; J gene: TRBJ2-7; D gene: NA; clone size: NA; CDR3 protein: CSARFPTGYEQYF; CDR3 DNA: TGCAGTGCTAGGTTTCCCACCGGCTACGAGCAGTACTTC
V gene: TRBV3-1; J gene: TRBJ2-7; D gene: NA; clone size: few; CDR3 protein: CARGYEQYF; CDR3 DNA: TGTGCCAGAGGTTACGAGCAGTACTTC
V gene: TRBV29-1; J gene: TRBJ2-3; D gene: NA; clone size: few; CDR3 protein: CSIPSTGTSTDTQYF; CDR3 DNA: TGCAGCATCCCTTCGACGGGGACTAGCACAGATACGCAGTATTTT
V gene: TRBV2; J gene: TRBJ2-1; D gene: TRBD2; clone size: few; CDR3 protein: CASTLRTSGLYNEQFF; CDR3 DNA: TGTGCCAGCACCTTAAGGACTAGCGGCCTCTACAATGAGCAGTTCTTC
V gene: TRBV20-1; J gene: TRBJ2-7; D gene: NA; clone size: NA; CDR3 protein: CSAVHPSAPLMEQYF; CDR3 DNA: TGCAGTGCTGTACACCCTAGCGCTCCCCTAATGGAGCAGTACTTC
V gene: TRBV20-1; J gene: TRBJ1-2; D gene: TRBD1; clone size: NA; CDR3 protein: CSARQGAGGYGYTF; CDR3 DNA: TGCAGTGCTAGGCAGGGGGCAGGGGGCTATGGCTACACCTTC
V gene: TRBV6-1; J gene: TRBJ2-1; D gene: NA; clone size: NA; CDR3 protein: CASRVGASYNEQFF; CDR3 DNA: TGTGCCAGCAGGGTGGGGGCCTCCTACAATGAGCAGTTCTTC
V gene: TRBV10-3; J gene: TRBJ2-7; D gene: TRBD1; clone size: NA; CDR3 protein: CAISPQGVNEQYF; CDR3 DNA: TGTGCCATCAGTCCACAGGGGGTGAATGAGCAGTACTTC
V gene: TRBV20-1; J gene: TRBJ2-5; D gene: TRBD2; clone size: few; CDR3 protein: CSAPGGAYQETQYF; CDR3 DNA: TGCAGTGCCCCCGGGGGGGCATACCAAGAGACCCAGTACTTC
V gene: TRBV27; J gene: TRBJ2-7; D gene: NA; clone size: few; CDR3 protein: CASGGGQNYEQYF; CDR3 DNA: TGTGCCAGCGGTGGAGGACAGAACTACGAGCAGTACTTC
V gene: TRBV6-5; J gene: TRBJ2-1; D gene: NA; clone size: NA; CDR3 protein: CASSYEVGSYNEQFF; CDR3 DNA: TGTGCCAGCAGTTACGAGGTTGGCTCCTACAATGAGCAGTTCTTC
V gene: TRBV2; J gene: TRBJ2-7; D gene: TRBD2; clone size: NA; CDR3 protein: CASSDSSGKSYNEQYF; CDR3 DNA: TGTGCCAGCAGTGACTCTAGCGGTAAATCCTACAATGAGCAGTACTTC
V gene: TRBV5-6; J gene: TRBJ2-3; D gene: NA; clone size: few; CDR3 protein: CASSRDSDGLDTQYF; CDR3 DNA: TGTGCCAGCAGCCGTGACTCAGACGGTTTAGATACGCAGTATTTT
V gene: TRBV11-2; J gene: TRBJ2-5; D gene: TRBD2; clone size: NA; CDR3 protein: CASSLGSSGGTQYF; CDR3 DNA: TGTGCCAGCAGCTTAGGATCCAGCGGGGGGACCCAGTACTTC
V gene: TRBV4-1; J gene: TRBJ1-5; D gene: TRBD1; clone size: NA; CDR3 protein: CASSQVQGALDQPQHF; CDR3 DNA: TGCGCCAGCAGCCAAGTTCAGGGGGCGTTGGATCAGCCCCAGCATTTT
V gene: TRBV18; J gene: TRBJ2-3; D gene: TRBD2; clone size: NA; CDR3 protein: CASSRLAGGPTDTQYF; CDR3 DNA: TGTGCCAGCTCACGACTAGCAGGAGGTCCCACAGATACGCAGTATTTT
V gene: TRBV6-1; J gene: TRBJ2-6; D gene: TRBD1; clone size: NA; CDR3 protein: CASSARTGSGANVLTF; CDR3 DNA: TGTGCCAGCAGTGCCCGGACAGGGTCTGGGGCCAACGTCCTGACTTTC
V gene: TRBV6-6; J gene: TRBJ2-1; D gene: TRBD2; clone size: NA; CDR3 protein: CASSHPGLARNEQFF; CDR3 DNA: TGTGCCAGCAGTCACCCGGGACTAGCTAGGAATGAGCAGTTCTTC
V gene: TRBV20-1; J gene: TRBJ1-1; D gene: TRBD1; clone size: few; CDR3 protein: CSAVRTGPSFF; CDR3 DNA: TGCAGTGCCGTAAGGACAGGGCCGTCTTTCTTT
V gene: TRBV4-1; J gene: TRBJ1-5; D gene: NA; clone size: NA; CDR3 protein: CASSQVTIINQSQHF; CDR3 DNA: TGCGCCAGCAGCCAAGTGACTATCATCAATCAGTCCCAGCATTTT